The next 6 T cell receptor beta chains were all read from a single sample in a study of cytomegalovirus exposure and HLA in healthy donors. Primers included in the PCR were 60 Vbeta and 13 Jbeta primers. Repertoires were generated with immunoSEQ multiplex PCR, while TCRdb's copy carries only in-frame clones and drops some. The sample yields roughly 200,000 clones, around 80% seen once. The specimen was PBMCs. The receptor set was obtained from a woman aged 25 to 45 in good health and CMV-seropositive.

The rearrangement uses TRBV4-1 and TRBJ2-7; TRBD2 matches 11 bases. Trimming cost V 4 bases and J 0 bases; bases outside gene matches: 5. There are 16 residues in the CDR3. Germline-derived CDR1 and CDR2 are MGHRA and YSYEKL. The CDR3 protein is CASSPGLAESSYEQYF. CDR3 DNA: TGCGCCAGCAGCCCGGGACTAGCGGAGAGCTCCTACGAGCAGTACTTC.

The chain links TRBV6-4 to TRBJ2-4; the D gene is possibly TRBD1 (6 bases). This CDR3 has 18 amino acids. CDR1 is MRHNA and CDR2 is SNTAGT in the germline V gene. V was shortened by 2 bases and J by 0 bases, with 17 bases between the two germline ends. CDR3 residues: CASSDRRQALLAKNIQYF. The CDR3, as DNA: TGTGCCAGCAGTGACCGTAGACAGGCTCTCTTAGCCAAAAACATTCAGTACTTC.

The chain carries TRBV7-9 and TRBJ2-7; D might be TRBD2 (6 bases). The CDR3 loop spans 10 amino acids. Looked up from germline, CDR1 is SEHNR and CDR2 is FQNEAQ (reference sequence). V dropped 8 bases and J dropped 11 bases, with 13 bases sitting between them. CDR3: CASGAGSEYF. In DNA form, the CDR3 reads TGTGCCAGCGGGGCGGGGAGCGAGTACTTC. Based on the CDR3 plus reference TRBV7-9 and TRBJ2-7, the full variable domain is DTGVSQNPRHKITKRGQNVTFRCDPISEHNRLYWYRQTLGQGPEFLTYFQNEAQLEKSRLLSDRFSAERPKGSFSTLEIQRTEQGDSAMYLCASGAGSEYFGPGTRLTVT.

The chain is built from TRBV5-1 and TRBJ2-4; 9 bases map to TRBD1. Germline CDR1 and CDR2: SGHRS and YFSETQ. This CDR3 is 13 amino acids long. V was clipped by 5 bases and J by 4 bases; unmatched bases: 1. In DNA, the CDR3 is TGCGCCAGCAGGGGGACAGGGAAAAACATTCAGTACTTC. Translated: CASRGTGKNIQYF. The entire variable domain, with the rest obtained from reference TRBV5-1 and TRBJ2-4, is as follows: KAGVTQTPRYLIKTRGQQVTLSCSPISGHRSVSWYQQTPGQGLQFLFEYFSETQRNKGNFPGRFSGRQFSNSRSEMNVSTLELGDSALYLCASRGTGKNIQYFGAGTRLSVL.

In its sample, this clone was seen once. The chain combines TRBV2 with TRBJ1-2; TRBD1 agrees at 8 bases. CDR1 and CDR2 from the germline V gene are SNHLY and FYNNEI. Trimming removed 0 bases from V and 6 bases from J; junction bases left unmatched: 9. The CDR3 totals 16 residues. Here the CDR3 DNA reads TGTGCCAGCAGTGAAGCGCTTCGAGACAGGGGACATGGCTACACCTTC. This codes for CASSEALRDRGHGYTF.

The J gene is TRBJ2-7, the V gene TRBV4-3, with 8 bases fitting TRBD1. CDR1 and CDR2 (germline): LGHNA, YSLEER. The CDR3 runs 16 residues. V shed 0 bases and J 7 bases; nucleotides not matched to a gene: 11. The CDR3 sequence: CASSQDQWQGAEEQYF. The CDR3 DNA reads as TGCGCCAGCAGCCAAGATCAATGGCAGGGGGCTGAAGAGCAGTACTTC.